Listed below are T cell receptor beta chains from one sample, sequenced in a study of T cells in narcolepsy. Sequencing used immunoSEQ multiplex PCR; TCRdb keeps in-frame clones, though not all of them. The sample includes about 25,000 clones, 84% of them seen just once. Sequenced: CD45RA- memory CD4+ T cells from PBMCs. The receptors stem from a human donor with narcolepsy. Both conserved end residues are part of each CDR3. D genes are given only for firm matches. A row's size may be missing; if present it is once, few, many or a size class.

D	V	J	size	DNA	CDR3
TRBD1	TRBV5-1	TRBJ1-2	-	TGCGCCAGCAGCCAACGGGACAGTTCTAACTATGGCTACACCTTC	CASSQRDSSNYGYTF
TRBD2	TRBV7-6	TRBJ2-7	-	TGTGCCAGCAGCTTAGTTAGCGGGGGAGAGCAGTACTTC	CASSLVSGGEQYF
TRBD2	TRBV7-2	TRBJ2-3	-	TGTGCCAGCAGCCGAACTAGCGGGAGGACTGCAGATACGCAGTATTTT	CASSRTSGRTADTQYF
-	TRBV10-1	TRBJ1-5	once	TGCGCCAACATTCCGGGCCGTAATCAGCCCCAGCATTTT	CANIPGRNQPQHF
-	TRBV7-2	TRBJ1-3	once	TGTGCCAGCAGCTTAGAGGACACCATATATTTT	CASSLEDTIYF
TRBD1	TRBV5-8	TRBJ2-6	-	TGTGCCAGCAGTCCGGGACAGGGGATGCCTGGGGCCAACGTCCTGACTTTC	CASSPGQGMPGANVLTF
-	TRBV27	TRBJ2-7	-	TGTGCCAGCAGTTTGAACAGGGAGACCGAGCAGTACTTC	CASSLNRETEQYF
-	TRBV2	TRBJ2-7	-	TGTGCCAGCAGCAGGGGAGCGCAGCAGTACTTC	CASSRGAQQYF
TRBD2	TRBV25-1	TRBJ2-1	-	TGTGCCAGCAGTGGCAGCGGGAATCTATACAATGAGCAGTTCTTC	CASSGSGNLYNEQFF
TRBD1	TRBV6-4	TRBJ1-2	few	TGTGCCAGCAGCTCCAGGACAGGGGAGGAATATGGCTACACCTTC	CASSSRTGEEYGYTF
TRBD1	TRBV19	TRBJ1-2	-	TGTGCCAGTAGTATGACCGGGACAGGCTATGGCTACACCTTC	CASSMTGTGYGYTF
-	TRBV10-1	TRBJ2-7	-	TGCGCCAGCAGTCAAGGCTACGAGCAGTACTTC	CASSQGYEQYF
-	TRBV6-5	TRBJ2-5	-	TGTGCCAGCGCCAAATTCAAGACCCAGTACTTC	CASAKFKTQYF
-	TRBV7-8	TRBJ1-1	-	TGTGCCAGCAGCTTAGGGGGATCGGCCACTGAAGCTTTCTTT	CASSLGGSATEAFF
-	TRBV6-6	TRBJ2-2	-	TGTGCCAGCAGGTTAGGGGGAGGCACCGGGGAGCTGTTTTTT	CASRLGGGTGELFF
-	TRBV5-4	TRBJ2-5	-	TGTGCCAGCAGCCCGGATGGGGGACGCCAAGAGACCCAGTACTTC	CASSPDGGRQETQYF
-	TRBV4-3	TRBJ2-5	-	TGCGCCAGCAGCCAAGATTCATGGCGGTTTGAGACCCAGTACTTC	CASSQDSWRFETQYF
-	TRBV19	TRBJ1-1	-	TGTGCCACCCAACCGGGACCCTCAAACACCGAAGCTTTCTTT	CATQPGPSNTEAFF
TRBD2	TRBV27	TRBJ2-1	once	TGTGCCAGCAGTTGGGAGCGGGGCCATGAGCAGTTCTTC	CASSWERGHEQFF
-	TRBV19	TRBJ1-3	-	TGTGCCAGTAGTATCCCGGGGGCGGCAGGAGGAAACACCATATATTTT	CASSIPGAAGGNTIYF
TRBD1	TRBV12-5	TRBJ1-1	-	TGTGCTAGTGGTTTGGTCGGGACAGGGGGCGCGGCCATGAACACTGAAGCTTTCTTT	CASGLVGTGGAAMNTEAFF
-	TRBV4-2	TRBJ2-1	-	TGTGCCAGCAGCCAAGATGCCCGGAGTGAGCAGTTCTTC	CASSQDARSEQFF
-	TRBV29-1	TRBJ2-3	-	TGCAGCGTTGCAGGTAGCGTACTCACAGATACGCAGTATTTT	CSVAGSVLTDTQYF
-	TRBV6-5	TRBJ1-1	once	TGTGCCAGCAGAAAGACAGGGAACACTGAAGCTTTCTTT	CASRKTGNTEAFF
-	TRBV6-5	TRBJ2-7	-	TGTGCCAGCAGTTACCCGGAGACCTACGAGCAGTACTTC	CASSYPETYEQYF
TRBD1	TRBV7-6	TRBJ1-5	-	TGTGCCAGCAGCGCGGGGACAGGGGCGCTCCAGCCCCAGCATTTT	CASSAGTGALQPQHF
-	TRBV5-6	TRBJ2-3	-	TGTGCCAGCAGCAGGGGAGGAGCCACAGATACGCAGTATTTT	CASSRGGATDTQYF
-	TRBV10-3	TRBJ2-7	-	TGTGCCATCAGTGTGGGGAGTAGGGAGCAGTACTTC	CAISVGSREQYF
-	TRBV7-9	TRBJ1-1	few	TGTGCCAGCAGCTTCTATAGCCCCGGAGCTGAAGCTTTCTTT	CASSFYSPGAEAFF
-	TRBV20-1	TRBJ1-2	few	TGCAGTGCCCCAGTGAACTATGGCTACACCTTC	CSAPVNYGYTF
-	TRBV18	TRBJ2-5	-	TGTGCCAGCTCACCTGGTAACCTGGCCCAGACCCAGTACTTC	CASSPGNLAQTQYF
-	TRBV7-2	TRBJ2-2	-	TGTGCCGGCAGGGGAGCCGGGGAGCTGTTTTTT	CAGRGAGELFF
-	TRBV7-3	TRBJ1-3	few	TGTGCCAGCCGCCGTGGGGTCGGAAACACCATATATTTT	CASRRGVGNTIYF
-	TRBV29-1	TRBJ1-2	-	TGCAGCGTGGCAGGTGGGGACAAGCGCTATGGCTACACCTTC	CSVAGGDKRYGYTF
-	TRBV11-3	TRBJ2-2	few	TGTGCCAGCAGCTCTCGACAGACCGGGGAGCTGTTTTTT	CASSSRQTGELFF
TRBD2	TRBV29-1	TRBJ2-1	once	TGCAGCGGGGATAGCGGGAGGGAATACAATGAGCAGTTCTTC	CSGDSGREYNEQFF
-	TRBV7-9	TRBJ1-1	few	TGTGCCAGCAGCTTTTCGAACACTGAAGCTTTCTTT	CASSFSNTEAFF
TRBD1	TRBV2	TRBJ2-6	-	TGTGCCAGCAGTCGACAGGGGCCTGGGGCCAACGTCCTGACTTTC	CASSRQGPGANVLTF
-	TRBV6-1	TRBJ2-5	few	TGTGCCAGCAGTGAAGCGTACGGAAGGGTCCAAAAAGAGACCCAGTACTTC	CASSEAYGRVQKETQYF
-	TRBV29-1	TRBJ1-1	-	TGCAGCGTTTTTCAGCGGATGAACACTGAAGCTTTCTTT	CSVFQRMNTEAFF
-	TRBV6-5	TRBJ2-5	-	TGTGCCAGCGGGGACTCCCAGGTGACCCAGTACTTC	CASGDSQVTQYF
-	TRBV19	TRBJ1-1	-	TGTGCCAGTAGTGGTAATAAGGGTCTTTATGAGAACACTGAAGCTTTCTTT	CASSGNKGLYENTEAFF
TRBD2	TRBV28	TRBJ2-3	-	TGTGCCAGCAGTTCCAGCATAAGACTAGCGGAAACAGATACGCAGTATTTT	CASSSSIRLAETDTQYF
-	TRBV11-3	TRBJ2-7	-	TGTGCCAGCAGCTTGGGCGGCCCGGGAGACGAGCAGTACTTC	CASSLGGPGDEQYF
-	TRBV5-5	TRBJ1-4	-	TGTGCCAGCAGCTTGGCCAGCCGGACGGTGAAACTGTTTTTT	CASSLASRTVKLFF
TRBD2	TRBV27	TRBJ2-1	-	TGTGCCAGCAGTCCCGCCCCCTTAAGCGGGGAAGAGCAGTTCTTC	CASSPAPLSGEEQFF
TRBD2	TRBV28	TRBJ2-7	-	TGTGCCAGCAAAGGACTAGCCGATAGCTCCTACGAGCAGTACTTC	CASKGLADSSYEQYF
-	TRBV5-1	TRBJ1-5	-	TGCGCCAGCAGCTTGGGAGGGGCTGGGCAGCCCCAGCATTTT	CASSLGGAGQPQHF
TRBD1	TRBV5-6	TRBJ1-2	-	TGTGCCAGCATTCTCGGGACAGGCCTAGGGGGCTACACCTTC	CASILGTGLGGYTF
-	TRBV13	TRBJ2-1	-	TGTGCCAGCAGTTCACTCCTAGCGCCATCCTACAATGAGCAGTTCTTC	CASSSLLAPSYNEQFF